This entry lists 3 T cell receptor beta chains sequenced from one sample in a study of blood T cell repertoires in COVID-19. The repertoire was sequenced with immunoSEQ multiplex PCR; TCRdb's copy has only in-frame clones and lacks some. Of about 400,000 clones in the sample, around 89% are singletons; the top ten hold approximately 1.2%. Specimen: peripheral blood. These TCRs come from a middle-aged man with acute or convalescent COVID-19.

The chain has TRBV6-1 and TRBJ1-5, with D perhaps TRBD1 (5 bases). Trimming removed 3 bases at V and 1 base at J, with 10 bases between. This CDR3 has 15 amino acids. CDR1 and CDR2 from the germline V gene are MNHNS and SASEGT. CDR3 loop: CASSDTGFSNQPQHF. The CDR3 DNA reads as TGTGCCAGCAGTGATACAGGTTTCAGCAATCAGCCCCAGCATTTT.

A remark on this clone: One end of the junction varies from germline; a read error may be responsible. V and J are TRBV4-2 and TRBJ2-3; TRBD2 matches at 8 bases. Germline-derived CDR1 and CDR2 are LGHNA and YNFKEQ. The CDR3 sequence is 17 residues long. CDR3 nucleotide sequence: TGTGCTAGCAGCCAGGGGAATGGGGGACTAGAAGCGGATACGCAGTATTTT. Its protein product is CASSQGNGGLEADTQYF.

This clone came up once. The rearrangement joins TRBV9 to TRBJ1-1; 9 positions match TRBD1. The CDR3 runs to 12 residues. V shed 4 bases and J 11 bases; nucleotides not matched to a gene: 6. Germline V gene sequence: CDR1 SGDLS, CDR2 YYNGEE. The CDR3 DNA follows: TGTGCCAGCAGCCCCGGACAGGGGTTGGCTTTCTTT. It codes for CASSPGQGLAFF. Combining the CDR3 with reference TRBV9 and TRBJ1-1 gives the whole variable domain DSGVTQTPKHLITATGQRVTLRCSPRSGDLSVYWYQQSLDQGLQFLIQYYNGEERAKGNILERFSAQQFPDLHSELNLSSLELGDSALYFCASSPGQGLAFFGQGTRLTVV.